The 24 T cell receptor beta chains listed next were all sequenced from one sample in a study of T cell repertoires in cytomegalovirus infection. TCRdb independently ran MiXCR on the reads; one entry per CDR3 protein. Among about 360,000 distinct CDR3 sequences listed, roughly 18% were seen once. Material: PBMCs. The receptors here all came from a human donor in good health (CMV status not recorded). Some clones in this sample may be carry-over from other donors' samples.

The sample holds a few counts of this clonotype. V is TRBV5-5 and J is TRBJ1-1; no firm D call. Germline CDR1 and CDR2: SGHKS and YYEKEE (reference sequence). V was clipped by 2 bases and J by 0 bases, with 8 bases between them. This CDR3 comprises 14 residues. In DNA, the CDR3 is TGTGCCAGCAGCTTCACTTTGATGAACACTGAAGCTTTCTTT. It yields the protein CASSFTLMNTEAFF.

The chain couples TRBV7-8 to TRBJ2-5; tentatively, D is TRBD2 (5 bases). Trimming removed 1 base from V and 5 bases from J, with 8 bases in between. The CDR3 extends over 13 amino acids. CDR1 and CDR2 from the germline V gene are SGHVS and FQNEAQ. The CDR3 here is CASSLGGFETQYF. DNA of the CDR3: TGTGCCAGCAGCTTAGGAGGGTTTGAGACCCAGTACTTC.

This clonotype was found many times. CDR3 protein: CASSLVWRDEQYF. DNA for the CDR3: TGTGCCAGCAGCTTAGTTTGGCGAGACGAGCAGTACTTC. This chain connects TRBV7-2 to TRBJ2-7; D call uncertain. Trimming took off 1 base at V and 5 bases at J, with 9 bases between the two ends. The CDR3 is made up of 13 amino acids. Germline V CDR1 and CDR2: SGHTA, FQGNSA.

This chain connects TRBV7-2 to TRBJ2-3; D is undetermined. Germline CDR1 and CDR2: SGHTA and FQGNSA. The V end was cut by 8 bases, the J end by 4 bases, with 10 bases between. This CDR3 has 12 amino acids. Written as DNA, the CDR3 is TGTGCCAGCGCCTTAGGAGCAGATACGCAGTATTTT. Protein product: CASALGADTQYF.

This clonotype was detected many times. The chain links TRBV7-2 to TRBJ1-1; 10 bases agree with TRBD1. The CDR3 runs to 13 residues. Germline V gives CDR1 SGHTA, CDR2 FQGNSA. The trim removed 5 bases at V and 10 bases at J, leaving 7 bases unmatched. The CDR3 sequence is CASSLRQGASAFF. The CDR3 DNA follows: TGTGCCAGCAGCCTGCGACAGGGGGCTTCAGCTTTCTTT.

This clonotype was counted at least ten times. The gene calls are TRBV12-5 and TRBJ2-1; D assignment may be TRBD1 or TRBD2 (5 bases each). This CDR3 is 18 amino acids long. Trimming shortened V by 0 bases and J by 0 bases, and 15 bases separated the two germline ends. Germline-derived CDR1 and CDR2 are LGHNT and FRNRAP. The CDR3 DNA reads as TGTGCTAGTGGTTTGGTTCGGGACGGTGAAAGCTCCTACAATGAGCAGTTCTTC. The encoded protein is CASGLVRDGESSYNEQFF.

The chain employs TRBV4-2 and TRBJ2-2; TRBD1 matches 9 bases. Germline CDR1 and CDR2: LGHNA and YNFKEQ. The CDR3 extends over 15 amino acids. With 0 bases clipped from V and 6 bases from J, the junction kept 2 bases outside the gene matches. CDR3 sequence: CASSQEGDRAGELFF. CDR3 nucleotides: TGTGCCAGCAGCCAAGAGGGGGACAGGGCCGGGGAGCTGTTTTTT.

This clonotype was seen only a few times. This sequence joins TRBV4-3 and TRBJ2-5, with 10 bases identical to TRBD2. CDR1 is LGHNA, CDR2 YSLEER, per germline. The V gene end was trimmed by 1 base and the J gene end by 7 bases; junction bases not matched to a gene: 12. The CDR3 extends over 17 amino acids. The CDR3 here is CASSQVVTSGRTGTQYF. The CDR3 DNA is TGCGCCAGCAGCCAAGTGGTGACTAGCGGGCGGACGGGGACCCAGTACTTC.

The chain combines TRBV19 with TRBJ1-5; D remains unclear. Trimming cost V 3 bases and J 4 bases, with 7 bases left between them. Germline V gene lookup returns CDR1 LNHDA and CDR2 SQIVND (reference sequence). This CDR3 is 13 amino acids long. CDR3 sequence: CASSMKSNQPQHF. CDR3 sequence (DNA): TGTGCCAGTAGTATGAAGAGTAATCAGCCCCAGCATTTT.

The CDR3: CASSERGHAAGPSDNEQFF. CDR3 coding DNA: TGTGCCAGCAGTGAGAGGGGACACGCAGCCGGCCCTTCCGACAATGAGCAGTTCTTC. This chain connects TRBV6-1 to TRBJ2-1; a possible D gene is TRBD1 (6 bases). The CDR3 covers 19 residues. Per germline, CDR1 MNHNS and CDR2 SASEGT. The V and J ends lost 3 bases and 5 bases respectively, with 26 bases between them.

The chain is built from TRBV7-2 and TRBJ2-1; 9 positions agree with TRBD1. Trimming removed 4 bases from V and 6 bases from J; junction bases left unmatched: 7. The CDR3 runs to 15 residues. Germline CDR1 is SGHTA and CDR2 is FQGNSA. CDR3 amino acids: CASSYARDRANEQFF. The CDR3 DNA reads as TGTGCCAGCAGCTACGCCCGGGACAGGGCCAATGAGCAGTTCTTC.

The V gene is TRBV7-8, the J gene TRBJ2-1; D might be TRBD1 (6 bases). CDR3 length: 17 residues. V dropped 6 bases and J dropped 7 bases, with 25 bases sitting between them. Germline lookup yields CDR1 SGHVS and CDR2 FQNEAQ. The CDR3 loop is CASRSKRGTRVQNEQFF. In nucleotides, the CDR3 is TGTGCCAGCAGATCAAAGAGGGGGACCCGGGTCCAAAATGAGCAGTTCTTC.

In this sample, this clonotype turned up a few times. V and J are TRBV28 and TRBJ1-2; D is possibly TRBD1 (5 bases). In germline, CDR1 is MDHEN, CDR2 SYDVKM. Trimming took off 7 bases at V and 4 bases at J, with 16 bases between the two ends. The CDR3 covers 14 residues. The CDR3 nucleotides read TGTGCCAGCATCTCAGGGCAGCGGATCTATGGCTACACCTTC. Translating gives CASISGQRIYGYTF.

The chain links TRBV12-3 or TRBV12-4 to TRBJ2-7, with TRBD2 as a possible D gene (5 bases). The CDR3 has 12 residues. Between the trimmed V and J ends, which lost 6 bases and 3 bases, there was a span of 9 bases. CDR3 in DNA: TGTGCCAGCAGGTTACGGGGCTACGAGCAGTACTTC. The encoded protein is CASRLRGYEQYF.

The chain combines TRBV7-7 with TRBJ2-3; 12 bases align to TRBD1. Germline CDR1 and CDR2: SSHAT and FNYEAQ (reference sequence). Losses at the gene ends were 5 bases for V and 4 bases for J; bases not matched to a gene: 7. The CDR3 is 16 residues long. CDR3 bases: TGTGCCAGCAGCCGCGGGACAGGGGGCGCCGCAGATACGCAGTATTTT. Translating gives CASSRGTGGAADTQYF.

This clonotype was seen at least ten times. The chain combines TRBV7-2 with TRBJ1-2, with a possible D match to TRBD1 (6 bases). V was clipped by 3 bases and J by 5 bases, with 13 bases between them. CDR1 SGHTA and CDR2 FQGNSA come from the germline V gene. CDR3 length: 14 amino acids. The CDR3 region is CASSLGGLRYGYTF. The CDR3, as DNA: TGTGCCAGCAGCTTGGGGGGCTTGCGGTATGGCTACACCTTC.

There are many counts of this clonotype. The V and J genes are TRBV7-2 and TRBJ2-7, with TRBD2 matching over 7 bases. This CDR3 spans 16 amino acids. CDR1 and CDR2 from the germline V gene are SGHTA and FQGNSA. The V and J ends lost 1 base and 1 base, in that order; junction bases with no gene match: 7. The CDR3 reads CASSLVLGGGSYEQYF. As DNA, the CDR3 is TGTGCCAGCAGCTTAGTTTTGGGGGGGGGATCCTACGAGCAGTACTTC.

The V gene is TRBV5-5, the J gene TRBJ2-7, with D unclear. The CDR3 contains 15 residues. Germline V lookup: CDR1 SGHKS, CDR2 YYEKEE (reference sequence). V was trimmed by 4 bases and J by 3 bases, leaving 17 bases between them. The CDR3 loop is CASSPTPVAVYEQYF. In DNA form, the CDR3 reads TGTGCCAGCAGCCCAACGCCCGTCGCGGTCTACGAGCAGTACTTC. Looking up the rest from reference TRBV5-5 and TRBJ2-7 gives the full variable domain: DAGVTQSPTHLIKTRGQQVTLRCSPISGHKSVSWYQQVLGQGPQFIFQYYEKEERGRGNFPDRFSARQFPNYSSELNVNALLLGDSALYLCASSPTPVAVYEQYFGPGTRLTVT.

The chain uses TRBV10-3 and TRBJ2-7, with a possible D match to TRBD2 (5 bases). Trimming stripped 7 bases from V and 5 bases from J, with 21 bases between. The CDR3 length is 15 residues. Germline V gives CDR1 ENHRY, CDR2 SYGVKD. For the CDR3, the DNA is TGTGCCATCACTCCGGACGGAGAGGGTGGCAACGAGCAGTACTTC. This translates into CAITPDGEGGNEQYF.

This clonotype occurred once. Possible read error: a much larger clone is one base away. V gene TRBV11-2 combines with J gene TRBJ2-2; possibly TRBD1 or TRBD2 for D (5 bases each). V was trimmed by 8 bases and J by 0 bases, leaving 16 bases between them. The CDR3 length is 16 residues. Germline CDR1 SGHAT, CDR2 FQNNGV. The CDR3 reads CASGLRDRANTGELFF. The CDR3 bases are TGTGCCAGCGGCCTCCGGGACCGAGCGAACACCGGGGAGCTGTTTTTT.

This chain uses TRBV2 with TRBJ2-3; 7 bases map to TRBD2. The CDR3 sequence is 16 residues long. J lost 2 bases, V lost 10 bases, and 15 bases had no gene match. The V gene's germline CDR1 is SNHLY and CDR2 FYNNEI. The CDR3 bases are TGTGCCACCTCGAGGGTGGCGGGAGAGGCCACAGATACGCAGTATTTT. This codes for CATSRVAGEATDTQYF.

The J gene is TRBJ1-2, the V gene TRBV4-3; weak D call: TRBD1 (5 bases). Trimming took off 0 bases at V and 8 bases at J, with 16 bases between the two ends. The CDR3 is made up of 15 amino acids. Per the germline V gene, CDR1 is LGHNA and CDR2 is YSLEER. The CDR3 sequence is CASSQDSVGLGGYTF. CDR3 sequence (DNA): TGCGCCAGCAGCCAAGATTCTGTGGGGCTGGGGGGCTACACCTTC.

This clonotype showed up just once. J is TRBJ2-3 and V is TRBV6-1; D is unclear. V gave up 1 base and J gave up 2 bases, with 13 bases separating them. There are 16 residues in the CDR3. The germline gives CDR1 MNHNS, CDR2 SASEGT. The CDR3 DNA reads TGTGCCAGCAGTGAAGTCGTCGGTTTATCCACAGATACGCAGTATTTT. Amino acid sequence: CASSEVVGLSTDTQYF.

The chain carries TRBV28 and TRBJ2-1; perhaps TRBD2 as D (6 bases). Per germline, CDR1 MDHEN and CDR2 SYDVKM. The CDR3 has 16 amino acids. Trimming removed 6 bases from V and 0 bases from J, with 15 bases in between. The chain's CDR3 is CASSPVGLSSYNEQFF. The CDR3 nucleotides read TGTGCCAGCAGCCCCGTGGGACTGAGCTCCTACAATGAGCAGTTCTTC.